The 9 T cell receptor beta chains given below trace back to one sample, sequenced in a study of OX40 agonist ivuxolimab in advanced cancers. Sequencing used immunoSEQ multiplex PCR; TCRdb keeps in-frame clones, though not all of them. The sample lists 13,000 or so clones; roughly 80% were seen once. The specimen comprised CD4+ or CD8+ T cells sorted from blood, sampled in a trial of the OX40 agonist ivuxolimab. These receptors came from an adult with an advanced solid tumor such as melanoma, head and neck, liver or kidney cancer.

This rearrangement joins TRBV28 to TRBJ2-6, with 8 bases aligning to TRBD1. The germline V gene has CDR1 MDHEN and CDR2 SYDVKM. The ends lost 5 bases at V and 4 bases at J; junction bases unmatched: 7. CDR3 size: 16 residues. The CDR3 DNA reads as TGTGCCAGCAGTCGGACAGGGTCTGCGGGGGCCAACGTCCTGACTTTC. The encoded protein is CASSRTGSAGANVLTF.

The chain carries TRBV27 and TRBJ2-5; TRBD2 matches at 15 bases. V was clipped by 5 bases and J by 3 bases; unmatched bases: 16. CDR3 length equals 20 residues. The V gene's germline CDR1 is MNHEY and CDR2 SMNVEV (reference sequence). The CDR3 nucleotides read TGTGCCAGCAGTGCCTATCAGGGGACTAGCGGGAGGATTCGAGAAGAGACCCAGTACTTC. Translating gives CASSAYQGTSGRIREETQYF.

This rearrangement joins TRBV7-6 to TRBJ2-3, with D uncertain. In germline, CDR1 is SGHVS, CDR2 FNYEAQ. This CDR3 spans 13 amino acids. The V gene lost 3 bases and the J gene lost 2 bases, with 6 bases spanning the gap. The CDR3 DNA is TGTGCCAGCAGCTTGGCCCACACAGATACGCAGTATTTT. Amino acids: CASSLAHTDTQYF.

The chain uses TRBV6-1 and TRBJ2-1, with D possibly TRBD1 on 5 matching bases. Deletions cut 1 base from V and 5 bases from J, with 12 bases between. In germline, CDR1 is MNHNS, CDR2 SASEGT. The length of the CDR3 is 15 residues. The CDR3 DNA reads TGTGCCAGCAGTGAAGGTCGGGCAGGGCACAATGAGCAGTTCTTC. This translates into CASSEGRAGHNEQFF.

Concerning this clone itself: A junction boundary mismatches the germline segment, possibly from a read error. The J gene is TRBJ1-5, the V gene TRBV5-1; the D gene is possibly TRBD1 (6 bases). Germline values: CDR1 SGHRS, CDR2 YFSETQ. CDR3 length: 16 residues. For the CDR3, the DNA is TGTGCCAGCAGCAAAGGAGGGGGACGGGTCAATCAGCCCCAGCATTTT. Translated, it gives CASSKGGGRVNQPQHF.

A single count supports this clone. CDR3 sequence reads: CASSLWGAETQYF. The CDR3 DNA reads as TGTGCCAGCAGCTTATGGGGGGCAGAGACCCAGTACTTC. The chain joins TRBV7-2 to TRBJ2-5; D is perhaps TRBD1 or TRBD2 (6 bases each). There are 13 residues in the CDR3. Germline CDR1 reads SGHTA; CDR2 reads FQGNSA. V dropped 2 bases and J dropped 4 bases, with 8 bases sitting between them.

The V and J genes are TRBV7-2 and TRBJ2-1; 9 bases fit TRBD2. The CDR3 loop spans 15 amino acids. From germline, CDR1 is SGHTA and CDR2 FQGNSA. With V trimmed by 1 base and J by 4 bases, 2 bases remained unmatched. Here the CDR3 reads CASSLEAGGYNEQFF. The CDR3 region has the DNA TGTGCCAGCAGCTTAGAGGCGGGAGGGTACAATGAGCAGTTCTTC. The full variable domain, rest sourced from reference TRBV7-2 and TRBJ2-1, is GAGVSQSPSNKVTEKGKDVELRCDPISGHTALYWYRQSLGQGLEFLIYFQGNSAPDKSGLPSDRFSAERTGGSVSTLTIQRTQQEDSAVYLCASSLEAGGYNEQFFGPGTRLTVL.

The V call is TRBV7-8, the J call TRBJ1-1; TRBD1 matches at 7 bases. CDR1 SGHVS and CDR2 FQNEAQ come from the germline V gene. CDR3 length: 15 residues. With 1 base clipped from V and 5 bases from J, the junction kept 7 bases outside the gene matches. The CDR3 DNA sequence: TGTGCCAGCAGCTTAGTTCCACAGGGGAGAACTGAAGCTTTCTTT. It codes for CASSLVPQGRTEAFF.

In its sample, this clone was seen once. The chain couples TRBV13 to TRBJ2-1; D ambiguous. The germline gives CDR1 PRHDT, CDR2 FYEKMQ (reference sequence). Trimming stripped 1 base from V and 6 bases from J, with 16 bases between. The CDR3 is 16 residues long. This CDR3 reads CASSLAKVEESNEQFF. The CDR3 nucleotides are TGTGCCAGCAGCTTAGCGAAGGTCGAGGAAAGCAATGAGCAGTTCTTC.